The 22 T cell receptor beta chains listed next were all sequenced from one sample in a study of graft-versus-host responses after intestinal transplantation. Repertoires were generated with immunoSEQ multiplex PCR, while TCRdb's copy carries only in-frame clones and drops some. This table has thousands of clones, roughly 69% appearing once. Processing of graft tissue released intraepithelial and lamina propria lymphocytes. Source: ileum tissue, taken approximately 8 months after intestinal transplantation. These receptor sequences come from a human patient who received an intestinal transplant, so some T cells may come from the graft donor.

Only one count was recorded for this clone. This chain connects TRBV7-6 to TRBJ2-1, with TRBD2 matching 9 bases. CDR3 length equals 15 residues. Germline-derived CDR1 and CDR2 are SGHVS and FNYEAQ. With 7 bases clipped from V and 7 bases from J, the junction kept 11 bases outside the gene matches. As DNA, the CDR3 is TGTGCCAGCAACCGCGCGGGGGGGCTAGGAAATGAGCAGTTCTTC. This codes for CASNRAGGLGNEQFF.

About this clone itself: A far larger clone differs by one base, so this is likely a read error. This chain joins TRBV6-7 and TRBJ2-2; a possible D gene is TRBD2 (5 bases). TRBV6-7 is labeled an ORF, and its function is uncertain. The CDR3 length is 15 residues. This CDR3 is CASRLWPRNTGEPFF. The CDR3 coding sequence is TGTGCCAGCCGTTTGTGGCCTCGGAACACCGGGGAGCCGTTTTTT.

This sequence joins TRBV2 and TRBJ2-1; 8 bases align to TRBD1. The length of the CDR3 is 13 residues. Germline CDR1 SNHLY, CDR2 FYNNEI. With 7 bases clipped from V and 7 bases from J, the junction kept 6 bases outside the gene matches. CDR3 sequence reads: CASMKDRENEQFF. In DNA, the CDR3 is TGTGCCAGCATGAAGGACAGGGAAAATGAGCAGTTCTTC.

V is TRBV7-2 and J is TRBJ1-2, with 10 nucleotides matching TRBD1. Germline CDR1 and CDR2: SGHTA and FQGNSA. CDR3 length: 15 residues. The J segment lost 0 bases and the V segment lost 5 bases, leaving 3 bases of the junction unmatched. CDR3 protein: CASSHGQGANYGYTF. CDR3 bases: TGTGCCAGCAGCCACGGACAGGGGGCTAACTATGGCTACACCTTC.

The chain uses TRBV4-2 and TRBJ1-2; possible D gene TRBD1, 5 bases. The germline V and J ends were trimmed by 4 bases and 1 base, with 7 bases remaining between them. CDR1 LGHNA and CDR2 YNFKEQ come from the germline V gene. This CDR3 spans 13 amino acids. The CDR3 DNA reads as TGTGCCAGCAGCCCGAGGGGTAACTATGGCTACACCTTC. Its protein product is CASSPRGNYGYTF.

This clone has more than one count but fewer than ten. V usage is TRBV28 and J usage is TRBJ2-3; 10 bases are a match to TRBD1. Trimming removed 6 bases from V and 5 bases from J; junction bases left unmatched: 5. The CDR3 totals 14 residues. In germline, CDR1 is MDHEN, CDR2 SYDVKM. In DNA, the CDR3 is TGTGCCAGCAGCCGGGACAGGGGTAAAGATACGCAGTATTTT. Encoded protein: CASSRDRGKDTQYF.

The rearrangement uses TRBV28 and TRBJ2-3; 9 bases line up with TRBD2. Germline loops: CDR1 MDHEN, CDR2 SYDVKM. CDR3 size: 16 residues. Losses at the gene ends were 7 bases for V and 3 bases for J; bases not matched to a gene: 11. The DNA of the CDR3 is TGTGCCAGCACCCTAGGGGGCGGGGGGGCAACAGATACGCAGTATTTT. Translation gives CASTLGGGGATDTQYF.

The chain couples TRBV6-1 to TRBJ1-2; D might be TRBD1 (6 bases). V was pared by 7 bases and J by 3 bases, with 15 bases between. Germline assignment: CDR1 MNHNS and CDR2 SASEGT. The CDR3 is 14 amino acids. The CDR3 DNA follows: TGTGCCAGCACCACCAAGGGGGGCCACTATGGCTACACCTTC. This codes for CASTTKGGHYGYTF.

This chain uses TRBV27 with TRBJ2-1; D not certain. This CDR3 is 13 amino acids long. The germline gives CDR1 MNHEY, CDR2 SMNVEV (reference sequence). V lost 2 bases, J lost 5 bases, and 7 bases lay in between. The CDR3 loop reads CASSLGQHNEQFF. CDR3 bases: TGTGCCAGCAGTTTAGGGCAGCACAATGAGCAGTTCTTC.

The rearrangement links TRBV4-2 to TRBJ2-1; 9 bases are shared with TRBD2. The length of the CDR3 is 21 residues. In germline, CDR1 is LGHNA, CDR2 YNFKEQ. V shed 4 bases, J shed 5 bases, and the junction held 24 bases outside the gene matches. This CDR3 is CASSPMTPGLAGKRGHNEQFF. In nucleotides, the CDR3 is TGTGCCAGCAGCCCCATGACCCCGGGCCTAGCGGGAAAAAGGGGTCACAATGAGCAGTTCTTC.

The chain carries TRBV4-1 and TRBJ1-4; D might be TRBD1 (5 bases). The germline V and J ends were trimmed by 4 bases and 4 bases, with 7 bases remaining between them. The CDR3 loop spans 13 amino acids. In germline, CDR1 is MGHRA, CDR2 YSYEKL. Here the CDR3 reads CASSPQGNEKLFF. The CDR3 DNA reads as TGCGCCAGCAGCCCCCAGGGTAATGAAAAACTGTTTTTT.

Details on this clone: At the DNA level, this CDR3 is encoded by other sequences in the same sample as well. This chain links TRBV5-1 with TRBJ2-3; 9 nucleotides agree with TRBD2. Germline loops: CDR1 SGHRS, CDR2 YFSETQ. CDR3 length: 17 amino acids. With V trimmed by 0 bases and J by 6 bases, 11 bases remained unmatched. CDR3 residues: CASSLEGQRGVWDTQYF. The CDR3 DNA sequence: TGCGCCAGCAGCTTGGAGGGGCAGCGGGGGGTTTGGGATACGCAGTATTTT.

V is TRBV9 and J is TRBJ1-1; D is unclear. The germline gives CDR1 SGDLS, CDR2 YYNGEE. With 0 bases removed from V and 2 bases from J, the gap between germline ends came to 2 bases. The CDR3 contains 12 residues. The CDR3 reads CASSVDNTEAFF. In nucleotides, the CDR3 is TGTGCCAGCAGCGTAGATAACACTGAAGCTTTCTTT.

CDR3 nucleotides: TGCGCCAGCAGCCAAGATCCGGAGACAGGGGCTTTCTGGAGGACAGATACGCAGTATTTT. It translates to CASSQDPETGAFWRTDTQYF. The rearrangement joins TRBV4-1 to TRBJ2-3; 8 bases agree with TRBD1. The CDR3 is 20 amino acids. Trimming cost V 0 bases and J 3 bases; bases outside gene matches: 17. Germline assignment: CDR1 MGHRA and CDR2 YSYEKL.

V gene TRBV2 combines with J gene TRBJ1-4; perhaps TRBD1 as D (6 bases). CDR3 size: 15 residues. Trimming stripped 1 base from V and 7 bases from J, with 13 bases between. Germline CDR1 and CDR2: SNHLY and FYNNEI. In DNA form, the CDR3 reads TGTGCCAGCAGTGAAGTGGACCGCAGGGGTGAAAAACTGTTTTTT. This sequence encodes CASSEVDRRGEKLFF. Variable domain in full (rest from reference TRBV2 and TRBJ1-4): EPEVTQTPSHQVTQMGQEVILRCVPISNHLYFYWYRQILGQKVEFLVSFYNNEISEKSEIFDDQFSVERPDGSNFTLKIRSTKLEDSAMYFCASSEVDRRGEKLFFGSGTQLSVL.

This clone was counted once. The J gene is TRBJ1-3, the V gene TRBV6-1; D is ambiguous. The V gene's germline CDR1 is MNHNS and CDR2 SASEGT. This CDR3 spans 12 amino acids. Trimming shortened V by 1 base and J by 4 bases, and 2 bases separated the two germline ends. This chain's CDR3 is CASSEVGNTIYF. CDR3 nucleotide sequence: TGTGCCAGCAGTGAAGTAGGAAACACCATATATTTT.

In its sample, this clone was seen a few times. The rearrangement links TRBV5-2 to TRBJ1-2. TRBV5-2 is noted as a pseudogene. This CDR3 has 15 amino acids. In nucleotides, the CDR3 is TGTGCCAGCAGCCTGGGGAAGAGCCCCTATGTAGGCTACACCTTC. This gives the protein CASSLGKSPYVGYTF.

DNA of the CDR3: TGTGCCAGCAGCGCTCAGGGGGCCGCCTACAATGAGCAGTTCTTC. As protein: CASSAQGAAYNEQFF. This sequence joins TRBV9 and TRBJ2-1, with 8 bases identical to TRBD1. CDR3 length equals 15 residues. Looked up from germline, CDR1 is SGDLS and CDR2 is YYNGEE. J gave up 2 bases and V 3 bases, and 4 bases lay outside the gene matches.

CDR3 sequence: CASSKGLAGAAPSTDTQYF. CDR3 nucleotides: TGTGCCAGCAGCAAGGGACTAGCGGGGGCCGCACCATCCACAGATACGCAGTATTTT. The gene calls are TRBV5-6 and TRBJ2-3, with 14 bases aligning to TRBD2. CDR1 and CDR2 (germline): SGHDT, YYEEEE. Trimming removed 4 bases from V and 2 bases from J; junction bases left unmatched: 12. This CDR3 is 19 amino acids long.

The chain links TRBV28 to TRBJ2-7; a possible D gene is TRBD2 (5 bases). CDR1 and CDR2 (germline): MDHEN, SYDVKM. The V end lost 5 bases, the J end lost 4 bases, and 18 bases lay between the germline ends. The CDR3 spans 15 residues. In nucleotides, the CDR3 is TGTGCCAGCAGTCCCCTCGGGGAAGAAGGATACGAGCAGTACTTC. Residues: CASSPLGEEGYEQYF.

CDR3: CASSQPGTYETGELFF. The CDR3 nucleotides read TGCGCCAGCAGCCAACCCGGGACATATGAGACCGGGGAGCTGTTTTTT. V and J are TRBV4-1 and TRBJ2-2, with a tentative D call TRBD1 (6 bases). The CDR3 has 16 amino acids. V was shortened by 2 bases and J by 5 bases, with 15 bases between the two germline ends. Germline loops: CDR1 MGHRA, CDR2 YSYEKL.

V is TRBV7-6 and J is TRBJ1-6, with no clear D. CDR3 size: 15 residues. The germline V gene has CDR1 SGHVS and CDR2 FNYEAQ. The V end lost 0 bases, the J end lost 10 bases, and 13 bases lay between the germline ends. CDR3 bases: TGTGCCAGCAGCTTAGCGGGATCCGACCGGTCACCCCTCCACTTT. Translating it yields CASSLAGSDRSPLHF.